These 20 T cell receptor beta chains came from one sample sequenced in a study of spatial heterogeneity in lung cancer. The time point denotes: sample taken at primary tumor resection. No cells were sorted before sequencing. The whole RNA sequenced was extracted from tumor, nontumor lung or frozen PBMC. TCRdb reanalysed the 5' RACE reads using MiXCR and keeps one entry per CDR3 protein. The sample carries some 21,000 distinct CDR3 sequences, 4% to 5% recorded once. This specimen consisted of PBMCs, obtained at surgery. Receptor source: a male donor with early-stage non-small cell lung cancer.

This clonotype was recorded many times. The rearrangement joins TRBV7-3 to TRBJ2-7, with 10 bases matching TRBD2. V was clipped by 6 bases and J by 6 bases; unmatched bases: 8. The CDR3 is 14 amino acids. Per the germline V gene, CDR1 is SGHTA and CDR2 is FQGTGA. The CDR3 loop is CASSSLAGASEQYF. The CDR3 DNA is TGTGCCAGCAGTTCCCTAGCGGGAGCTAGCGAGCAGTACTTC. Full variable domain (remainder filled in from reference TRBV7-3 and TRBJ2-7): GAGVSQTPSNKVTEKGKYVELRCDPISGHTALYWYRQSLGQGPEFLIYFQGTGAADDSGLPNDRFFAVRPEGSVSTLKIQRTERGDSAVYLCASSSLAGASEQYFGPGTRLTVT.

As concerns this clonotype: A much larger clone sits a single nucleotide away, making a read error possible. The rearrangement links TRBV7-9 to TRBJ2-1, with TRBD2 matching over 12 bases. From germline, CDR1 is SEHNR and CDR2 FQNEAQ (reference sequence). The CDR3 spans 16 residues. The CDR3 here is CASSFSTSGGYNKQFF. The DNA of the CDR3 is TGTGCCAGCAGCTTCTCGACTAGCGGGGGCTACAATAAGCAGTTCTTC.

This clonotype was seen repeatedly, ten times or more. The V and J genes are TRBV6-1 and TRBJ2-6; 10 bases are a match to TRBD1. Trimming cost V 6 bases and J 0 bases; bases outside gene matches: 5. Germline values: CDR1 MNHNS, CDR2 SASEGT. The CDR3 runs 17 residues. The CDR3: CASSPGTGDSGANVLTF. DNA of the CDR3: TGTGCCAGCAGCCCCGGGACAGGGGACTCTGGGGCCAACGTCCTGACTTTC.

The table lists this clonotype with a few counts. A much larger clone is a single base away; this may be a read error. V is TRBV28 and J is TRBJ1-4; D ambiguous. V lost 5 bases to trimming and J lost 0 bases, with 16 bases between them. This CDR3 spans 17 amino acids. Germline values: CDR1 MDHEN, CDR2 SYDVKM. Here the CDR3 reads CASSAIGKGTTNEKLFF. The CDR3, as DNA: TGTGCCAGCAGTGCGATCGGGAAAGGCACAACTAATGAAAAACTGTTTTTT.

This clonotype was seen many times. This rearrangement joins TRBV29-1 to TRBJ1-1, with D uncertain. This CDR3 has 12 residues. Germline CDR1 SQVTM, CDR2 ANQGSEA. Trimming took off 1 base at V and 1 base at J, with 4 bases between the two ends. The CDR3 DNA reads as TGCAGCGTTGAAGGCGGGAACACTGAAGCTTTCTTT. Its translation is CSVEGGNTEAFF.

This clonotype counts as medium-sized. The V call is TRBV5-5, the J call TRBJ2-7, with 10 bases that match TRBD1. The CDR3 is 14 amino acids. V was clipped by 0 bases and J by 3 bases; unmatched bases: 0. The germline gives CDR1 SGHKS, CDR2 YYEKEE (reference sequence). CDR3 residues: CASSLGTGGYEQYF. For the CDR3, the DNA is TGTGCCAGCAGCTTGGGGACAGGGGGCTACGAGCAGTACTTC.

This clonotype has ten or more counts. The chain joins TRBV5-8 to TRBJ2-5; D is undetermined. V lost 2 bases and J lost 3, with 11 bases in between. This CDR3 is built from 14 residues. CDR1 and CDR2 (germline): SGHTS, YDEGEE. CDR3 protein: CASSFYGTEETQYF. The CDR3 DNA sequence: TGTGCCAGCAGCTTTTACGGTACAGAAGAGACCCAGTACTTC.

This clonotype was counted only a few times. A single base separates this from a much larger clone, so it may be a read error. The chain combines TRBV4-2 with TRBJ2-7; TRBD1 matches at 9 bases. The CDR3 contains 14 residues. Germline V gene data show CDR1 as LGHNA and CDR2 as YNFKEQ. Here the CDR3 DNA reads TGTGTCAGCAGCCCCCCGGGACAGGGCCCCGAGCAGTACTTC. Residues: CVSSPPGQGPEQYF.

This clonotype was observed many times. The V and J genes are TRBV4-2 and TRBJ2-6; 7 bases are a match to TRBD1. The CDR3 covers 18 residues. Germline CDR1 is LGHNA and CDR2 is YNFKEQ. With V trimmed by 4 bases and J by 3 bases, 12 bases remained unmatched. CDR3 DNA sequence: TGTGCCAGCAGCCGAGCACAGACCACAGGGGATGGGGCCAACGTCCTGACTTTC. It is translated as CASSRAQTTGDGANVLTF.

This clonotype was picked up many times. The chain combines TRBV28 with TRBJ2-7; D remains unclear. There are 14 residues in the CDR3. The germline V and J ends were trimmed by 5 bases and 0 bases, with 11 bases remaining between them. Germline V gives CDR1 MDHEN, CDR2 SYDVKM. CDR3 loop: CASSPTGRSYEQYF. The DNA of the CDR3 is TGTGCCAGCAGTCCAACGGGTCGCTCCTACGAGCAGTACTTC.

This clonotype occurred many times. The chain has TRBV6-2 or TRBV6-3 and TRBJ1-1, with 7 bases that match TRBD1. The junction had 12 bases not matched to a gene; V was cut back by 10 bases and J by 1 base. Germline values: CDR1 MNHEY, CDR2 SVGEGT. The CDR3 has 15 amino acids. CDR3 sequence: CATRTDRIKNTEAFF. In DNA, the CDR3 is TGTGCCACCCGGACGGACAGGATTAAGAACACTGAAGCTTTCTTT.

The CDR3 bases are TGTGCCAGCAGCCAACGGGACTTCTTGTCCTACGAGCAGTACTTC. Translating it yields CASSQRDFLSYEQYF. The V call is TRBV4-2, the J call TRBJ2-7; D might be TRBD2 (6 bases). Germline CDR1 reads LGHNA; CDR2 reads YNFKEQ. The CDR3 extends over 15 amino acids. Trimming pared 2 bases from V and 1 base from J, leaving 12 bases between.

At least ten counts were recorded for this clonotype. CDR3 amino acids: CASIRDGAGPQHF. The CDR3 DNA sequence: TGTGCCAGCATTAGGGACGGAGCAGGGCCCCAGCATTTT. V gene TRBV6-2 or TRBV6-3 combines with J gene TRBJ1-5, with D possibly TRBD1 on 5 matching bases. This CDR3 is built from 13 residues. Trimming stripped 7 bases from V and 9 bases from J, with 16 bases between. The V gene's germline CDR1 is MNHEY and CDR2 SVGEGT.

This clonotype came up a few times. The rearrangement uses TRBV12-3 or TRBV12-4 and TRBJ2-1; possibly TRBD1 for D (6 bases). V was trimmed by 4 bases and J by 12 bases, leaving 16 bases between them. The CDR3 consists of 13 residues. DNA for the CDR3: TGTGCCAGCAGTTCAGGGACACGTTACGGGCAGTTCTTC. This gives the protein CASSSGTRYGQFF.

Judged by abundance, this clonotype is medium-sized. The chain links TRBV11-2 to TRBJ2-3; no reliable D call. CDR1 and CDR2 (germline): SGHAT, FQNNGV. The CDR3 runs 11 residues. V lost 2 bases, J lost 4 bases, and 1 base lay in between. Here the CDR3 DNA reads TGTGCCAGCAGCTTATCAGATACGCAGTATTTT. This codes for CASSLSDTQYF.

This clonotype showed up many times. The V call is TRBV27, the J call TRBJ2-5; 8 nucleotides line up with TRBD2. CDR1 and CDR2 from the germline V gene are MNHEY and SMNVEV (reference sequence). The CDR3 runs 13 residues. J gave up 10 bases and V 4 bases, and 8 bases lay outside the gene matches. The CDR3 reads CASSSGLVGVQYF. CDR3 sequence (DNA): TGTGCCAGCAGTTCGGGACTAGTTGGGGTCCAGTACTTC.

This clonotype was recorded at least ten times. This rearrangement joins TRBV5-6 to TRBJ2-7; D not certain. Deletions cut 2 bases from V and 6 bases from J, with 15 bases between. Germline V lookup: CDR1 SGHDT, CDR2 YYEEEE. The CDR3 consists of 14 residues. The CDR3 bases are TGTGCCAGCAGCTTACTACAGAAAGGTGGCGAGCAGTACTTC. Translated: CASSLLQKGGEQYF.

Many counts were recorded for this clonotype. The chain has TRBV6-2 or TRBV6-3 and TRBJ1-3; D is ambiguous. The V end was cut by 6 bases, the J end by 0 bases, with 9 bases between. The CDR3 covers 14 residues. Germline V gives CDR1 MNHEY, CDR2 SVGEGT. The CDR3, as DNA: TGTGCCAGCAGGGACGCAAGCTCTGGAAACACCATATATTTT. Its translation: CASRDASSGNTIYF.

This clonotype was picked up many times. The CDR3 DNA reads as TGTGCCAGCAGCTTAAGCGGGGGGAGAGGAGATACGCAGTATTTT. Protein product: CASSLSGGRGDTQYF. The chain recombines TRBV7-9 with TRBJ2-3; TRBD2 agrees at 9 bases. CDR1 is SEHNR and CDR2 is FQNEAQ in the germline V gene (reference sequence). Trimming at V came to 2 bases and at J to 5 bases, leaving 5 bases not matched to a gene. The CDR3 is 15 amino acids. Based on the CDR3 plus reference TRBV7-9 and TRBJ2-3, the full variable domain is DTGVSQNPRHKITKRGQNVTFRCDPISEHNRLYWYRQTLGQGPEFLTYFQNEAQLEKSRLLSDRFSAERPKGSFSTLEIQRTEQGDSAMYLCASSLSGGRGDTQYFGPGTRLTVL.

This clonotype was seen at least ten times. The chain is built from TRBV27 and TRBJ2-6, with D possibly TRBD1 on 5 matching bases. CDR3 length equals 17 residues. Germline lookup yields CDR1 MNHEY and CDR2 SMNVEV (reference sequence). V was trimmed by 4 bases and J by 1 base, leaving 14 bases between them. The CDR3 is CASSSVLRASGANVLTF. CDR3 nucleotides: TGTGCCAGCAGTTCGGTTCTCAGGGCTTCTGGGGCCAACGTCCTGACTTTC.